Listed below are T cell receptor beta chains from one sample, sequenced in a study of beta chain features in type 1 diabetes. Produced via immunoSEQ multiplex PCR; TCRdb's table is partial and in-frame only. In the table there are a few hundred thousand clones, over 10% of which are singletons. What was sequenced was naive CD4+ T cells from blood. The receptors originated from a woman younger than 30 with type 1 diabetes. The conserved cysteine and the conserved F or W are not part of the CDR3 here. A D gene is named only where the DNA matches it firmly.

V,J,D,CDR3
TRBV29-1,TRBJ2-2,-,SAGSEVSGELF
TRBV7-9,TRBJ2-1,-,ASSLGSGTQPYNEQF
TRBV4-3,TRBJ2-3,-,ASSPEGGPGDTQY
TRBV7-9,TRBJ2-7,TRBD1,ASSRGQGHEQY
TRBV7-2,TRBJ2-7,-,ASSSAPGPYEQY
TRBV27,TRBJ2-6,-,ASRRVSGANVLT
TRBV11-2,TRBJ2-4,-,ASSFGTPGNIQY
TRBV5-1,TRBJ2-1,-,ASSLEAIEGYNEQF
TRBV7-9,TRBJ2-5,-,ASSLVLQGRETQY
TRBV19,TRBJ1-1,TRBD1,ASSIAGTGSTEAF
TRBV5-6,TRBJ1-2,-,ASSLAGEGRIYGYT
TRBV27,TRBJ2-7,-,ASSFDGLRGEQY
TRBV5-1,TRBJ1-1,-,ASRWSDYLNTEAF
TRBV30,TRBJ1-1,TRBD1,ASRTGPVTEAF
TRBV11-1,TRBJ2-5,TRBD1,ASSLARRGPPETQY
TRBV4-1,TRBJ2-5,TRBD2,ASSQAETSGTGKSLTQY
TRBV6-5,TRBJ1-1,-,ASSYSSGAEAF
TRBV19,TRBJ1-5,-,ASSYSSNQPQH
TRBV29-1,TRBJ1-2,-,SVAPFNNGYT
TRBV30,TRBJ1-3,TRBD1,AWSGTGGAPSGNTIY
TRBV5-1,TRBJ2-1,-,ASSLEGSNEQF
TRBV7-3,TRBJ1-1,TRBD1,ASSTTGNDGAF
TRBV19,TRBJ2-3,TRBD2,ASSPSGYTDTQY
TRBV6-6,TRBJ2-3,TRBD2,ASSSDGRGYTDTQY
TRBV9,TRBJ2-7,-,ASSVTHQAYEQY
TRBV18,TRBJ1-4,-,ASSFFGEKLF
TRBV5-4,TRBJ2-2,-,ASSLALGQNTGELF
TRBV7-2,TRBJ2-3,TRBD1,ASSQRTGGDTQY
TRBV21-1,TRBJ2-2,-,ASSRGGRSSGVTTGELF
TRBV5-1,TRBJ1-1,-,ASSLGASNGNTEAF
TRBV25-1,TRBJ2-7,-,ASGGAGSIYEQY
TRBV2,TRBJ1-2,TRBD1,ATIGDRESSGYT
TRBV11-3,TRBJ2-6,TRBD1,ASSPGQGNVLT
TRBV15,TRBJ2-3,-,ATSFSVSTDTQY
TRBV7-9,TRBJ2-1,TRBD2,ASSPSTSGRAYNEQF
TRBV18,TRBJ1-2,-,ASSPAGTGLTNGYT
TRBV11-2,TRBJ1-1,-,ASSLAGWDTEAF
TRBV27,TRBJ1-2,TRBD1,ASSLSGGHNYGYT
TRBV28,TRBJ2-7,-,ASSFSVYEQY
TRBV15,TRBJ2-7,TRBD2,ATSRGTSGRVYSYEQY
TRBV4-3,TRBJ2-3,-,ASSRGGEGTDTQY
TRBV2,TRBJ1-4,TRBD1,ASSVGQENEKLF
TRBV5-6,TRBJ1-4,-,ASSSHSEKLF
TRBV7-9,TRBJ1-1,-,ASSAGPVNTEAF
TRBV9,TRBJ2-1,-,ASSVAGNSYNEQF